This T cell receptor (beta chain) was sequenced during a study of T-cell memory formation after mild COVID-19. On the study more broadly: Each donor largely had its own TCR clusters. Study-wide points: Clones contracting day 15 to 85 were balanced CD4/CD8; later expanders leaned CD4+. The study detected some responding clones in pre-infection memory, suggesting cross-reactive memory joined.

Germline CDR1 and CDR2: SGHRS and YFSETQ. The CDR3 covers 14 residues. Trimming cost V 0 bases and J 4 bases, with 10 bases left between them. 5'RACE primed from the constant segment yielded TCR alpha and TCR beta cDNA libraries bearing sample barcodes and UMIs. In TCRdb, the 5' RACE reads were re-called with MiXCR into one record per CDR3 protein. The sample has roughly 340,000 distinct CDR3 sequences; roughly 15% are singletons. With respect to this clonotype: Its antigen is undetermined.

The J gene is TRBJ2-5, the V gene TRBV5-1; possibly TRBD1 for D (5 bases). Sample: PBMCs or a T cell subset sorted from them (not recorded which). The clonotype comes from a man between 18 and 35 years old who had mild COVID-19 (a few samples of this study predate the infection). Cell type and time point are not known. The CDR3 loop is CASSLGGKGETQYF. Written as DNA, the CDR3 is TGCGCCAGCAGCTTGGGGGGCAAAGGAGAGACCCAGTACTTC.